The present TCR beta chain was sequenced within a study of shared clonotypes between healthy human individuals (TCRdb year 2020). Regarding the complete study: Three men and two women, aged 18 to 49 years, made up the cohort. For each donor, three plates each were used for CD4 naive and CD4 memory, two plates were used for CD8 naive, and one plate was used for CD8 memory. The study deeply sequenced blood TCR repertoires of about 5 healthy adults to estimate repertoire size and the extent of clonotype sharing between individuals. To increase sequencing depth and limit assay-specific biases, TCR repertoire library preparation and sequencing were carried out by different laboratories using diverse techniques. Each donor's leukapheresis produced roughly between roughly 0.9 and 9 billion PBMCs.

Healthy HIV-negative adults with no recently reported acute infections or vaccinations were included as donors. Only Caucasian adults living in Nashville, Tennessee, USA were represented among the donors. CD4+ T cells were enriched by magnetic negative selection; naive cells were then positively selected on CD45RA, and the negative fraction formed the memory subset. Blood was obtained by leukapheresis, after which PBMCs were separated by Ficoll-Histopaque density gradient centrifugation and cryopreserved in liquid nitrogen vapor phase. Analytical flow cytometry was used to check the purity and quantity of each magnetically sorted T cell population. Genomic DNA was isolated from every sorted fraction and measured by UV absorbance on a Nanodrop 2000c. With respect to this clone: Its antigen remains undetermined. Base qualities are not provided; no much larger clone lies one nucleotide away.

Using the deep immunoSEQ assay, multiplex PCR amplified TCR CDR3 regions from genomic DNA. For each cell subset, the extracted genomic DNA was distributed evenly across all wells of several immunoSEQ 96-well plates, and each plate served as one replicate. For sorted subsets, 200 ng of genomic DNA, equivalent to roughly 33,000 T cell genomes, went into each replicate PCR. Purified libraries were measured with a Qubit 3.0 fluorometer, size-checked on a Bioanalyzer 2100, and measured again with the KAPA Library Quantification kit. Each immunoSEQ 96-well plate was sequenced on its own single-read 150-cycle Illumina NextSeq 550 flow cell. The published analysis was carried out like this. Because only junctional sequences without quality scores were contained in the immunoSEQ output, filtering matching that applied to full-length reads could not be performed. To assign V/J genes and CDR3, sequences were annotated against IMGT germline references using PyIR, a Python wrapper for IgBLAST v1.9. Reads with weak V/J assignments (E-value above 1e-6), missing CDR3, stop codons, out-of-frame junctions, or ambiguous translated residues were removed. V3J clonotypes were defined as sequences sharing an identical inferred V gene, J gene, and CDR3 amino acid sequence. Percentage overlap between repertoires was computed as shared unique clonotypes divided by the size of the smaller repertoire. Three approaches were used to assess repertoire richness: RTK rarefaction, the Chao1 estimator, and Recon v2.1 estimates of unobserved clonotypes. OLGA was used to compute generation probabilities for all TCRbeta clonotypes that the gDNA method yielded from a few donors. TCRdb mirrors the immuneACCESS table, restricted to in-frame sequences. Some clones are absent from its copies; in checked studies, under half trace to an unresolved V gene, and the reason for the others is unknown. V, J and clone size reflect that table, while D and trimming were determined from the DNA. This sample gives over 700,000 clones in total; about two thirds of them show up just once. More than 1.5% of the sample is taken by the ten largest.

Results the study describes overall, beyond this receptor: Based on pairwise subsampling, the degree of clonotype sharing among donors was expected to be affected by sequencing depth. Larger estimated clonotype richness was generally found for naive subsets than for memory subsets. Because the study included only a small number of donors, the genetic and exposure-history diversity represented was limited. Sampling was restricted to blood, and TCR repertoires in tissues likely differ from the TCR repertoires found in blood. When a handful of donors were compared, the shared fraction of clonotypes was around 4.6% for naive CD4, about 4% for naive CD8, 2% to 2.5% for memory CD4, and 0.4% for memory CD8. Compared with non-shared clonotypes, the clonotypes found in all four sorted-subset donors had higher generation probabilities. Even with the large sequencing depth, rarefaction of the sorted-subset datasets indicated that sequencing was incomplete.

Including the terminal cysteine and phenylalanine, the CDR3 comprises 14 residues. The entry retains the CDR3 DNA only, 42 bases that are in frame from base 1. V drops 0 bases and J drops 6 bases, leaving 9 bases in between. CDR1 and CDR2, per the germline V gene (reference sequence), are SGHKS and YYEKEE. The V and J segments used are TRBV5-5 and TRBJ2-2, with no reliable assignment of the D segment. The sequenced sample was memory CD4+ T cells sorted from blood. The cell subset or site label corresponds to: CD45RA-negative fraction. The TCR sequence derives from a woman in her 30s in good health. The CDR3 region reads CASSLDSAAGELFF. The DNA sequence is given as TGTGCCAGCAGCTTGGATAGTGCGGCCGGGGAGCTGTTTTTT.